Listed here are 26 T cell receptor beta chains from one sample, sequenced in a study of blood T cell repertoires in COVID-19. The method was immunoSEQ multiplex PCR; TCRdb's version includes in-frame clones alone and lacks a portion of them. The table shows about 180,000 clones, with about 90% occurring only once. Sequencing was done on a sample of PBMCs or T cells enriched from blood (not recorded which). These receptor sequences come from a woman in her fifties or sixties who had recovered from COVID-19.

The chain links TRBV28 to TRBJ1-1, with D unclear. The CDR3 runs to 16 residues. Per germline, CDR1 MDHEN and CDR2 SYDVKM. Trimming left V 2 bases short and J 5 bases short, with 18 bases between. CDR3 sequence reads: CASSLRGDPGKTEAFF. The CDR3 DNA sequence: TGTGCCAGCAGTTTACGCGGGGATCCCGGCAAAACTGAAGCTTTCTTT.

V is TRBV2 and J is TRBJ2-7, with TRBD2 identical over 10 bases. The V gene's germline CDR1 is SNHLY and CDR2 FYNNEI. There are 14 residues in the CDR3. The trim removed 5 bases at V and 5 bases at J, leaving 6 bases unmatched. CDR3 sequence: CASSRLAGVDEQYF. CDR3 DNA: TGTGCCAGCAGTCGCCTAGCGGGAGTCGACGAGCAGTACTTC.

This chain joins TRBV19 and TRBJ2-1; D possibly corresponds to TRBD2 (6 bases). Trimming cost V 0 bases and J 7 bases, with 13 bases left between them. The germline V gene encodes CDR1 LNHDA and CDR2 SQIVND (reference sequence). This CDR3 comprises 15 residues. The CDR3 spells CASSIEGGVQNEQFF. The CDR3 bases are TGTGCCAGTAGTATAGAGGGGGGTGTTCAGAATGAGCAGTTCTTC. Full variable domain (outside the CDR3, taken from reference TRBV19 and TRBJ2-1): DGGITQSPKYLFRKEGQNVTLSCEQNLNHDAMYWYRQDPGQGLRLIYYSQIVNDFQKGDIAEGYSVSREKKESFPLTVTSAQKNPTAFYLCASSIEGGVQNEQFFGPGTRLTVL.

The CDR3 nucleotides read TGTGCCAGCAACCGAGACAGGGACGGGTCCGAGCAGTACTTC. Protein product: CASNRDRDGSEQYF. V is TRBV6-4 and J is TRBJ2-7; TRBD1 matches at 7 bases. Per germline, CDR1 MRHNA and CDR2 SNTAGT. J lost 6 bases, V lost 7 bases, and 12 bases had no gene match. The CDR3 extends over 14 amino acids.

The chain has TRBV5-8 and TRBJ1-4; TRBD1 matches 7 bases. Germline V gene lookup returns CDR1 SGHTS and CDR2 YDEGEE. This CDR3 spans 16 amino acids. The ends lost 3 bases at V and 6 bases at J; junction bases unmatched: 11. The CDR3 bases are TGTGCCAGCAGCTCAGAGACAGGGCCCCTTCATGAAAAACTGTTTTTT. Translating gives CASSSETGPLHEKLFF.

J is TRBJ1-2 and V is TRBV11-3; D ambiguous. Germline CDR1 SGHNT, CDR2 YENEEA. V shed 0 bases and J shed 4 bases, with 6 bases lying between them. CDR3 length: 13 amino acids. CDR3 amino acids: CASSLDSLYGYTF. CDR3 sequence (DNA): TGTGCCAGCAGCTTAGATTCCCTCTATGGCTACACCTTC.

This chain's CDR3 is CASSYAGSPLHF. CDR3 nucleotides: TGTGCCAGCAGCTATGCGGGTTCACCCCTCCACTTT. V is TRBV7-9 and J is TRBJ1-6, with unresolved D. With 4 bases removed from V and 9 bases from J, the gap between germline ends came to 7 bases. Per germline, CDR1 SEHNR and CDR2 FQNEAQ (reference sequence). The CDR3 is made up of 12 amino acids.

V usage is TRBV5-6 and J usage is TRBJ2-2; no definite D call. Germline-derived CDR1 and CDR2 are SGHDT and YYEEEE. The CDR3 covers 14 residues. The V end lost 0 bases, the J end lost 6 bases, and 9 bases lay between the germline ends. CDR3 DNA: TGTGCCAGCAGCTTGGCCGGAGTTCCCGGGGAGCTGTTTTTT. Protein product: CASSLAGVPGELFF.

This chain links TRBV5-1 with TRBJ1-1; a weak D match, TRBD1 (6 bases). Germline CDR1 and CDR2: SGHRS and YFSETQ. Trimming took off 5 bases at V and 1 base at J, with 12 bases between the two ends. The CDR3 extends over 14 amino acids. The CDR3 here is CASRFMTGNTEAFF. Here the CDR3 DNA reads TGCGCCAGCAGATTTATGACAGGGAACACTGAAGCTTTCTTT.

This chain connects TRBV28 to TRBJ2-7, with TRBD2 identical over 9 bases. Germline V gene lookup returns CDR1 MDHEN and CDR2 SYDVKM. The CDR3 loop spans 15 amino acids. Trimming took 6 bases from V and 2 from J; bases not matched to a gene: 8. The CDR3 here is CASRPVAGVAYEQYF. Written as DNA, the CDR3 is TGTGCCAGCAGACCCGTAGCGGGAGTGGCCTACGAGCAGTACTTC. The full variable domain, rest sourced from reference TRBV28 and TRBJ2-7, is DVKVTQSSRYLVKRTGEKVFLECVQDMDHENMFWYRQDPGLGLRLIYFSYDVKMKEKGDIPEGYSVSREKKERFSLILESASTNQTSMYLCASRPVAGVAYEQYFGPGTRLTVT.

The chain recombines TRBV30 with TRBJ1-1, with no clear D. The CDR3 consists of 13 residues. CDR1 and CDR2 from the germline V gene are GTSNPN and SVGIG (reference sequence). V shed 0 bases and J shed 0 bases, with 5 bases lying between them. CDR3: CAWSVKLNTEAFF. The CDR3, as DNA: TGTGCCTGGAGTGTGAAGCTGAACACTGAAGCTTTCTTT.

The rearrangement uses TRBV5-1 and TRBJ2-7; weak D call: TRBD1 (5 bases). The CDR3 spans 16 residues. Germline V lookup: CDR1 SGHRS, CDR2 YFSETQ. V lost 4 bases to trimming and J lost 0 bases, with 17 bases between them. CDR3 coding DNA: TGCGCCAGCAGCGCAGGTCCAGGGCAAAGCTCCTACGAGCAGTACTTC. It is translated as CASSAGPGQSSYEQYF.

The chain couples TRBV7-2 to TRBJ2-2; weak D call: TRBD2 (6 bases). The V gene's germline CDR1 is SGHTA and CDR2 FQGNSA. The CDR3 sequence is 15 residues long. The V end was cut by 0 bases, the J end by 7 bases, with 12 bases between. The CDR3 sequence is CASSLALRGGGELFF. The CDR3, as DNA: TGTGCCAGCAGCTTAGCATTGCGGGGAGGCGGGGAGCTGTTTTTT.

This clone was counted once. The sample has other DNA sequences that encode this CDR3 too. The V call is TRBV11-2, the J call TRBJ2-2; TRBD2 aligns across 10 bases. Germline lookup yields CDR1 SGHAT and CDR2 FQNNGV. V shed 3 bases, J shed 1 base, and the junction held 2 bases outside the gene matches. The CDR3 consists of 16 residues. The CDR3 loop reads CASSLLAGGNTGELFF. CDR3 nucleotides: TGTGCCAGCAGCTTGTTAGCGGGAGGGAACACCGGGGAGCTGTTTTTT.

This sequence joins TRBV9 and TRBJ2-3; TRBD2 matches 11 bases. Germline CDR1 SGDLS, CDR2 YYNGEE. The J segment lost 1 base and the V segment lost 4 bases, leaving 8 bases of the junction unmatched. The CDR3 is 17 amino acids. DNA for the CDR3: TGTGCCAGCAGCATTACTAGCGGGAGTTACGGCACAGATACGCAGTATTTT. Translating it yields CASSITSGSYGTDTQYF.

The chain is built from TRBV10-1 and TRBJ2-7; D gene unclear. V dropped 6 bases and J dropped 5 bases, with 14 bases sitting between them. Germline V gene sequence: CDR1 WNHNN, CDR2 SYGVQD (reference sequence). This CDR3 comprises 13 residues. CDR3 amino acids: CASSPGAPNEQYF. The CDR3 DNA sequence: TGCGCCAGCAGCCCAGGCGCGCCAAACGAGCAGTACTTC.

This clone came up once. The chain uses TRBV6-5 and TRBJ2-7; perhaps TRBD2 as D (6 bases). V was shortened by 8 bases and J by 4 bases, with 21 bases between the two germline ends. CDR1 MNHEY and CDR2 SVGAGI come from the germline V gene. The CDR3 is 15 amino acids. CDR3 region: CASANPGSLPYEQYF. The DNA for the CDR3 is TGTGCCAGCGCCAACCCCGGGAGCCTTCCGTACGAGCAGTACTTC.

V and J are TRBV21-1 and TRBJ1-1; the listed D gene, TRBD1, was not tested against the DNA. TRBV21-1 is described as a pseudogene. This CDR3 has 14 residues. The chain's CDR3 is CASSSGQRNTEAFF. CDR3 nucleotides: TGTGCCAGCAGCTCGGGACAGAGGAACACTGAAGCTTTCTTT.

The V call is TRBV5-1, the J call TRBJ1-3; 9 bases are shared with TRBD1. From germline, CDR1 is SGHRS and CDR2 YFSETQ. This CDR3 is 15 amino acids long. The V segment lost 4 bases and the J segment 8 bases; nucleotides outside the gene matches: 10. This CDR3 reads CASSQGGQGSDTIYF. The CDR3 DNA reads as TGCGCCAGCAGCCAGGGGGGACAGGGATCGGACACCATATATTTT.

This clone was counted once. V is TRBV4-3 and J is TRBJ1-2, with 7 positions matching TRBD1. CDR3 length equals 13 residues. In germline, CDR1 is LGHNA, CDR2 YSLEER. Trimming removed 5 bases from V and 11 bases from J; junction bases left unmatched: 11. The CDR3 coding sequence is TGCGCCAGCAGCGTGTACGGGGACAGCCCATACACCTTC. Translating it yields CASSVYGDSPYTF.

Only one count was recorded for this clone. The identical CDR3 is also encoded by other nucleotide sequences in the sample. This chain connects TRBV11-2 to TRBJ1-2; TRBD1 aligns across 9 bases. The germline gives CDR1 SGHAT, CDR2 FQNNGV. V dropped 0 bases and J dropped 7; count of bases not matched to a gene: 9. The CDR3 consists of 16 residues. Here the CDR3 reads CASSLDVLGQGSGYTF. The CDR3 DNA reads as TGTGCCAGCAGCTTAGATGTTTTAGGACAGGGGAGTGGCTACACCTTC.

CDR3 loop: CASSLSDRGAYEQYF. In nucleotides, the CDR3 is TGTGCCAGCAGCTTATCGGACAGGGGGGCCTACGAGCAGTACTTC. The chain is built from TRBV7-9 and TRBJ2-7, with 10 bases identical to TRBD1. V shed 2 bases and J 2 bases; nucleotides not matched to a gene: 3. CDR3 size: 15 residues. From germline, CDR1 is SEHNR and CDR2 FQNEAQ (reference sequence).

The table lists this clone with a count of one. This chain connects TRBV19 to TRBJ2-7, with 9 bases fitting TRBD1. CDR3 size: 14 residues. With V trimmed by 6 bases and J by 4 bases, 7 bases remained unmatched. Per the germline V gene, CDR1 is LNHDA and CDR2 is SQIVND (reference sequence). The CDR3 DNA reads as TGTGCCAGTAGCCCGGGACAGGGCCTATACGAGCAGTACTTC. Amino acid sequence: CASSPGQGLYEQYF.

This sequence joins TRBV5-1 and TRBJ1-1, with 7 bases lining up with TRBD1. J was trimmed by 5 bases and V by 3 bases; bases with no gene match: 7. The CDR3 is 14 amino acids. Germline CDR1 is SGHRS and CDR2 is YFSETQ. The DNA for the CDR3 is TGCGCCAGCAGCTCACGACAGGGTATTACTGAAGCTTTCTTT. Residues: CASSSRQGITEAFF.

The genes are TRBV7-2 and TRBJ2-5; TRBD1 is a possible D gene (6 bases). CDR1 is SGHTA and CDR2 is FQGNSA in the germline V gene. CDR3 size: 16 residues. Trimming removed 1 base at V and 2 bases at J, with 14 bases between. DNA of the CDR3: TGTGCCAGCAGCTTAGAAGGGGGTTTAATTCAAGAGACCCAGTACTTC. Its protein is CASSLEGGLIQETQYF.

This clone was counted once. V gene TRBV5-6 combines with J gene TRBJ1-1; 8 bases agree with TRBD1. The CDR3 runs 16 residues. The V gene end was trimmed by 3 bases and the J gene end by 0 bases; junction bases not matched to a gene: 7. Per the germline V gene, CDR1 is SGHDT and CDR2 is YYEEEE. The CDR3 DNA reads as TGTGCCAGCAGCTATGACAGGGGTCCCCTGAACACTGAAGCTTTCTTT. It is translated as CASSYDRGPLNTEAFF.